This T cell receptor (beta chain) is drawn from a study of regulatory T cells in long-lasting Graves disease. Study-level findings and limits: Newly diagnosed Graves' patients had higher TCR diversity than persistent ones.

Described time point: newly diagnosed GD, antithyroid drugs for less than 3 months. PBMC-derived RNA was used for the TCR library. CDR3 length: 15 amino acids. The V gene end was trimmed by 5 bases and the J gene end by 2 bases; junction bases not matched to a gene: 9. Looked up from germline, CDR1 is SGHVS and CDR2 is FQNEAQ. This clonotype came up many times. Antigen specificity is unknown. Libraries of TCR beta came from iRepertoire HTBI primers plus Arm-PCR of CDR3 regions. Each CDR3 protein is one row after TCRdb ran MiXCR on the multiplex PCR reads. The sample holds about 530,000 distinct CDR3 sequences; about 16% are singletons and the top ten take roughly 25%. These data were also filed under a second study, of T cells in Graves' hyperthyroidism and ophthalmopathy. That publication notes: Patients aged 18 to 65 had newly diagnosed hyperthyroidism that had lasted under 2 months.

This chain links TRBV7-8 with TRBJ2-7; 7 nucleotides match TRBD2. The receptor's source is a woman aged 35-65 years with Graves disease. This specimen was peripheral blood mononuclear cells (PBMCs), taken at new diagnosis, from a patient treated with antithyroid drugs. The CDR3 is CASSLDRLATYEQYF. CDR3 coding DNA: TGTGCCAGCAGCCTCGACCGACTAGCCACCTACGAGCAGTACTTC.